What follows are 23 T cell receptor beta chains derived from one specimen sequenced in a study of blood T cell repertoires in COVID-19. Measured with immunoSEQ multiplex PCR; TCRdb has only the in-frame clones, and not every one. In the table there are fewer than 500,000 clones, more than 80% of which are singletons. The sequenced sample consisted of peripheral blood. The receptors originated from a woman aged 25-40 years with active or convalescent COVID-19.

The sample holds many counts of this clone. This chain connects TRBV6-4 to TRBJ2-2; TRBD2 agrees at 10 bases. V was pared by 6 bases and J by 4 bases, with 5 bases of the junction left unmatched. Germline V gene lookup returns CDR1 MRHNA and CDR2 SNTAGT. CDR3 length equals 15 residues. CDR3: CASRPIAGGTGELFF. The CDR3 DNA reads TGTGCCAGCAGGCCCATAGCGGGAGGCACCGGGGAGCTGTTTTTT.

Turning to this clone: Distinct nucleotide sequences in the sample also encode this CDR3. CDR3 sequence: CASSLAGDSNQPQHF. DNA of the CDR3: TGCGCCAGCAGCTTGGCAGGGGATAGCAATCAGCCCCAGCATTTT. J is TRBJ1-5 and V is TRBV5-1, with D perhaps matching TRBD1 (6 bases). The CDR3 consists of 15 residues. V shed 0 bases and J shed 0 bases, with 7 bases lying between them. Germline V CDR1 and CDR2: SGHRS, YFSETQ. The full variable domain, completed using reference TRBV5-1 and TRBJ1-5, is KAGVTQTPRYLIKTRGQQVTLSCSPISGHRSVSWYQQTPGQGLQFLFEYFSETQRNKGNFPGRFSGRQFSNSRSEMNVSTLELGDSALYLCASSLAGDSNQPQHFGDGTRLSIL.

The V gene is TRBV2, the J gene TRBJ2-7; perhaps TRBD2 as D (6 bases). CDR1 and CDR2 from the germline V gene are SNHLY and FYNNEI. This CDR3 spans 16 amino acids. V was clipped by 6 bases and J by 2 bases, with 20 bases between them. The CDR3 loop is CASRSSAGSLTYEQYF. The CDR3 nucleotides read TGTGCCAGCAGGAGCTCGGCGGGGTCCCTTACCTACGAGCAGTACTTC.

CDR3 region: CASSQDQASRRDNEQFF. The CDR3 region has the DNA TGTGCCAGCAGCCAAGATCAGGCGTCTAGGAGGGACAATGAGCAGTTCTTC. J is TRBJ2-1 and V is TRBV3-1 (or the pseudogene TRBV3-2); weak D call: TRBD2 (6 bases). Trimming took 0 bases from V and 5 from J, leaving 17 bases between them. The CDR3 has 17 residues. Per the germline V gene, CDR1 is LGHDT and CDR2 is YNNKEL (reference sequence).

The chain couples TRBV7-9 to TRBJ1-1, with a tentative D call TRBD1 (6 bases). The CDR3 has 15 residues. Trimming took 6 bases from V and 0 from J, leaving 14 bases between them. CDR1 is SEHNR and CDR2 is FQNEAQ in the germline V gene (reference sequence). CDR3 sequence (DNA): TGTGCCAGCAGACCTCGGACAGACTTGAACACTGAAGCTTTCTTT. It encodes CASRPRTDLNTEAFF.

This clone has just one count. V usage is TRBV7-2 and J usage is TRBJ1-5; D gene unclear. Trimming left V 1 base short and J 4 bases short, with 8 bases between. This CDR3 comprises 14 residues. Germline values: CDR1 SGHTA, CDR2 FQGNSA. Here the CDR3 reads CASSLDYGNQPQHF. Here the CDR3 DNA reads TGTGCCAGCAGCTTAGACTACGGGAATCAGCCCCAGCATTTT.

J is TRBJ2-7 and V is TRBV7-9, with 9 bases lining up with TRBD1. Per the germline V gene, CDR1 is SEHNR and CDR2 is FQNEAQ (reference sequence). The CDR3 spans 13 residues. V trimming: 10 bases; J trimming: 3 bases; junction bases outside the gene matches: 7. CDR3 protein: CATSEGQGYEQYF. In DNA form, the CDR3 reads TGTGCCACCTCAGAGGGACAGGGCTACGAGCAGTACTTC.

The rearrangement joins TRBV10-3 to TRBJ1-6, with TRBD1 matching over 8 bases. With V trimmed by 10 bases and J by 9 bases, 11 bases remained unmatched. This CDR3 has 14 amino acids. Looked up from germline, CDR1 is ENHRY and CDR2 is SYGVKD. CDR3: CATLQGGLSSPLHF. The CDR3 bases are TGTGCCACCCTACAGGGGGGCTTAAGTTCACCCCTCCACTTT.

This chain links TRBV4-1 with TRBJ2-7; D gene uncertain. The germline V and J ends were trimmed by 0 bases and 4 bases, with 10 bases remaining between them. Germline V CDR1 and CDR2: MGHRA, YSYEKL. The CDR3 consists of 14 residues. CDR3 in DNA: TGCGCCAGCAGCCAAGACGGAGAAGGTTACGAGCAGTACTTC. Protein: CASSQDGEGYEQYF.

This rearrangement joins TRBV19 to TRBJ1-2, with TRBD1 matching over 8 bases. V was clipped by 5 bases and J by 4 bases; unmatched bases: 9. The CDR3 is 15 residues long. CDR1 and CDR2 (germline): LNHDA, SQIVND (reference sequence). DNA of the CDR3: TGTGCCAGTAGTGCGTCGACAGGGGCCGGCTATGGCTACACCTTC. Translation: CASSASTGAGYGYTF.

This chain joins TRBV19 and TRBJ2-1; D may be TRBD1 (7 bases). Trimming removed 7 bases from V and 1 base from J, with 17 bases in between. Germline CDR1 is LNHDA and CDR2 is SQIVND (reference sequence). CDR3 size: 16 residues. CDR3 coding DNA: TGTGCCAGTACCGATCGGGGGACAGCATCCTACAATGAGCAGTTCTTC. It yields the protein CASTDRGTASYNEQFF. Based on the CDR3 plus reference TRBV19 and TRBJ2-1, the full variable domain is DGGITQSPKYLFRKEGQNVTLSCEQNLNHDAMYWYRQDPGQGLRLIYYSQIVNDFQKGDIAEGYSVSREKKESFPLTVTSAQKNPTAFYLCASTDRGTASYNEQFFGPGTRLTVL.

This clone was found once. The chain uses TRBV30 and TRBJ2-1; 8 bases map to TRBD2. Looked up from germline, CDR1 is GTSNPN and CDR2 is SVGIG (reference sequence). After removal of 5 bases from V and 1 base from J, the junction contained 10 bases not matched to a gene. The CDR3 runs to 16 residues. The CDR3 here is CAWEKNGRGSYNEQFF. The CDR3 DNA reads as TGTGCCTGGGAGAAGAACGGGAGGGGGTCCTACAATGAGCAGTTCTTC.

The V call is TRBV5-1, the J call TRBJ1-2; 7 bases agree with TRBD1. The germline gives CDR1 SGHRS, CDR2 YFSETQ. The CDR3 is 15 residues long. Unmatched junction bases numbered 10, after V lost 0 bases and J lost 8 bases. The DNA for the CDR3 is TGCGCCAGCAGCTTGGGAGTCAGGGGGTATGAAGGCTACACCTTC. Amino acids: CASSLGVRGYEGYTF. The full variable domain, in which reference TRBV5-1 and TRBJ1-2 provide the parts outside the CDR3, is KAGVTQTPRYLIKTRGQQVTLSCSPISGHRSVSWYQQTPGQGLQFLFEYFSETQRNKGNFPGRFSGRQFSNSRSEMNVSTLELGDSALYLCASSLGVRGYEGYTFGSGTRLTVV.

This clone was observed a single time. The chain couples TRBV7-9 to TRBJ2-6; D possibly corresponds to TRBD2 (5 bases). This CDR3 comprises 18 residues. Germline CDR1 reads SEHNR; CDR2 reads FQNEAQ (reference sequence). The ends were cut back, 4 bases at V and 0 bases at J, with 16 bases in the middle. The CDR3, as DNA: TGTGCCAGCAGCTACACGCTAGCTGTGGACTCTGGGGCCAACGTCCTGACTTTC. It encodes CASSYTLAVDSGANVLTF.

This clone was observed a handful of times. The rearrangement uses TRBV14 and TRBJ1-1; TRBD1 matches at 8 bases. The germline CDR1 and CDR2 sequences are SGHDN and FVKESK. The CDR3 length is 13 residues. V lost 4 bases, J lost 3 bases, and 1 base stayed unmatched. DNA for the CDR3: TGTGCCAGCAGCCCGACAGGGGACACTGAAGCTTTCTTT. Translated: CASSPTGDTEAFF.

V gene TRBV5-1 combines with J gene TRBJ1-1; 8 bases fit TRBD1. V trimming: 3 bases; J trimming: 4 bases; junction bases outside the gene matches: 8. The CDR3 length is 15 residues. From germline, CDR1 is SGHRS and CDR2 YFSETQ. The CDR3 nucleotides are TGCGCCAGCAGCTCGGGGGACAGGAGAATCACTGAAGCTTTCTTT. Translation: CASSSGDRRITEAFF.

The chain joins TRBV18 to TRBJ1-1, with D perhaps matching TRBD1 (6 bases). CDR1 and CDR2 from the germline V gene are KGHSH and LQKENI. The V and J ends lost 2 bases and 0 bases respectively, with 13 bases between them. The CDR3 has 16 residues. DNA for the CDR3: TGTGCCAGCTCACCAACCTCAGGGGTTCTGAACACTGAAGCTTTCTTT. Encoded protein: CASSPTSGVLNTEAFF.

Details on this clone: Relative to the germline gene, one junction end is altered; a read error may explain this. V gene TRBV7-9 combines with J gene TRBJ2-3; 7 bases fit TRBD1. Germline V CDR1 and CDR2: SEHNR, FQNEAQ (reference sequence). CDR3 length: 16 residues. The DNA for the CDR3 is TGTGCCAGCAGCGACCAGGGGGTAATAAGCACGGATACGCAGTATTTT. Protein sequence: CASSDQGVISTDTQYF.

The genes are TRBV10-1 and TRBJ2-6; 11 bases match TRBD1. After removal of 7 bases from V and 1 base from J, the junction contained 9 bases not matched to a gene. CDR1 is WNHNN, CDR2 SYGVQD, per germline (reference sequence). This CDR3 is 18 amino acids long. The CDR3: CASTHGQGARSGANVLTF. CDR3 nucleotide sequence: TGCGCCAGCACCCACGGACAGGGGGCCCGGTCTGGGGCCAACGTCCTGACTTTC.

The chain carries TRBV6-6 and TRBJ1-5; D possibly corresponds to TRBD1 (6 bases). CDR1 and CDR2 (germline): MNHNY, SVGAGI (reference sequence). There are 16 residues in the CDR3. Trimming removed 8 bases at V and 3 bases at J, with 20 bases between. The CDR3 nucleotides are TGTGCCAGCGATTACAACAGGGTTAACCCCAATCAGCCCCAGCATTTT. It is translated as CASDYNRVNPNQPQHF.

The J gene is TRBJ1-4, the V gene TRBV5-1, with D hard to call. Germline loops: CDR1 SGHRS, CDR2 YFSETQ. This CDR3 region has 12 residues. V dropped 5 bases and J dropped 5 bases, with 7 bases sitting between them. The CDR3 sequence is CASRGENEKLFF. The CDR3, as DNA: TGCGCCAGCAGGGGAGAGAATGAAAAACTGTTTTTT.

The rearrangement uses TRBV30 and TRBJ1-1, with a tentative D call TRBD1 (5 bases). The CDR3 consists of 15 residues. Per the germline V gene, CDR1 is GTSNPN and CDR2 is SVGIG (reference sequence). V was cut by 0 bases and J by 4 bases, with 15 bases left in between. The CDR3 nucleotides read TGTGCCTGGAGTGTAGTACAGGTGAAATCCACTGAAGCTTTCTTT. It is translated as CAWSVVQVKSTEAFF.

This chain links TRBV4-1 with TRBJ2-7; 8 bases fit TRBD2. The CDR3 runs to 16 residues. Trimming at V came to 0 bases and at J to 2 bases, leaving 6 bases not matched to a gene. The V gene's germline CDR1 is MGHRA and CDR2 YSYEKL. In DNA form, the CDR3 reads TGCGCCAGCAGCCAAGATGGAACTAGCGGAACCTACGAGCAGTACTTC. Translation gives CASSQDGTSGTYEQYF.